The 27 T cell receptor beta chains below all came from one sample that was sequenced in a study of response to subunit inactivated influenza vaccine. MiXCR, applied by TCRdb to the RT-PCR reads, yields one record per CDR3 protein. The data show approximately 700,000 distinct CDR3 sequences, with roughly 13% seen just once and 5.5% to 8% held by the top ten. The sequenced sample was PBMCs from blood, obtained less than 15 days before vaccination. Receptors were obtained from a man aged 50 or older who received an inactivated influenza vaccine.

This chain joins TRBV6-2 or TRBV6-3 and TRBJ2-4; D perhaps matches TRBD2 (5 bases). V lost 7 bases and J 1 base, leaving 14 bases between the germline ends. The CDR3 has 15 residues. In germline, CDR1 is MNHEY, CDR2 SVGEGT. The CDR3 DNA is TGTGCCAGCACCCCCACGGGAACGGCCAAAAACATTCAGTACTTC. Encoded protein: CASTPTGTAKNIQYF.

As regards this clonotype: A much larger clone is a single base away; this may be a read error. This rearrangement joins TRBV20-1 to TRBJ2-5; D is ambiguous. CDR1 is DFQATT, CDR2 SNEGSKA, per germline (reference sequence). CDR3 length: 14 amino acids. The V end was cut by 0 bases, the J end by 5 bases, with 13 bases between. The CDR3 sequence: CSARDSRWPETQYF. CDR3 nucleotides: TGCAGTGCTAGAGATTCACGTTGGCCCGAGACCCAGTACTTC.

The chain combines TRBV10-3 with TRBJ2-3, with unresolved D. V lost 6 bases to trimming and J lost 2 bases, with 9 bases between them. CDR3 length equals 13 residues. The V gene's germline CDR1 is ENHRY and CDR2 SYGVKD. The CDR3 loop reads CAIRGGSTDTQYF. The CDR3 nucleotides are TGTGCCATCAGAGGCGGATCCACAGATACGCAGTATTTT.

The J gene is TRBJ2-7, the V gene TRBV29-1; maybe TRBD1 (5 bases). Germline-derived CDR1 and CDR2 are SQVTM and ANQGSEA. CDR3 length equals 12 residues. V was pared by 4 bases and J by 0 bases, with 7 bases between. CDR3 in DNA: TGCAGCGTTGGACAGAGCTCCTACGAGCAGTACTTC. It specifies CSVGQSSYEQYF.

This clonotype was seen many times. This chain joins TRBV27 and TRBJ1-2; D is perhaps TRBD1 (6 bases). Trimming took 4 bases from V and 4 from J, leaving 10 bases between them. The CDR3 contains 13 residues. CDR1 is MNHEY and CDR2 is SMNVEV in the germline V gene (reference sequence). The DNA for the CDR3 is TGTGCCAGCAGTTCCCCGACAGGCTATGGCTACACCTTC. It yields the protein CASSSPTGYGYTF.

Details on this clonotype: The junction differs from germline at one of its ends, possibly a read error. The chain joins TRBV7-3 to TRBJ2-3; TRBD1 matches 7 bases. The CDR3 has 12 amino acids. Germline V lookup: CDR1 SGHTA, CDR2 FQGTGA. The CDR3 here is CASSQETGKIHF. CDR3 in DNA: TGTGCCAGCAGCCAAGAGACAGGGAAAATCCATTTT.

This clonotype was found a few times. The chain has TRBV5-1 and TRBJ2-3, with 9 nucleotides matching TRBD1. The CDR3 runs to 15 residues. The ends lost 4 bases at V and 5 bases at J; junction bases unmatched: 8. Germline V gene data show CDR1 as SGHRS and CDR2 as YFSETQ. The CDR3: CASSTGTGLGDTQYF. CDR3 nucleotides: TGCGCCAGCAGCACCGGGACAGGGCTCGGAGATACGCAGTATTTT. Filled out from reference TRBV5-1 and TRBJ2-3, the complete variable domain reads KAGVTQTPRYLIKTRGQQVTLSCSPISGHRSVSWYQQTPGQGLQFLFEYFSETQRNKGNFPGRFSGRQFSNSRSEMNVSTLELGDSALYLCASSTGTGLGDTQYFGPGTRLTVL.

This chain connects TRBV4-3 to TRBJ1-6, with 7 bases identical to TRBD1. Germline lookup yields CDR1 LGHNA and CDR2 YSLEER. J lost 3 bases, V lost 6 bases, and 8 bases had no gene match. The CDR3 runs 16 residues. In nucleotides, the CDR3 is TGCGCCAGCAGTCATAGACAGGGACGCTATAATTCACCCCTCCACTTT. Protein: CASSHRQGRYNSPLHF.

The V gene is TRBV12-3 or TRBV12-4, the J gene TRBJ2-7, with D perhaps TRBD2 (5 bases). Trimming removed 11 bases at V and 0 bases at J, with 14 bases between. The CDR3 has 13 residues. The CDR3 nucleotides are TGTGCCCATGCCGGAGGAGCCTCCTACGAGCAGTACTTC. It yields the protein CAHAGGASYEQYF.

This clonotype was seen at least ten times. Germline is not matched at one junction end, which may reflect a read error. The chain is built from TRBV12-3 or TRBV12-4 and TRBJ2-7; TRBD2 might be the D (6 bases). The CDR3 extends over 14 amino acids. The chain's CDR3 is CASSLGRSSYEQYF. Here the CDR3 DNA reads TGTGCCAGCAGCTTAGGGAGGAGCTCCTACGAGCAGTACTTC.

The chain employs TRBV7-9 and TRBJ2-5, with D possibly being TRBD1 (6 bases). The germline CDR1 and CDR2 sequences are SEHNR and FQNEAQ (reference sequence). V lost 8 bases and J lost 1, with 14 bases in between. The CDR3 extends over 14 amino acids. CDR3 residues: CASVGADPQETQYF. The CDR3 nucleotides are TGTGCCAGCGTGGGGGCCGACCCCCAAGAGACCCAGTACTTC.

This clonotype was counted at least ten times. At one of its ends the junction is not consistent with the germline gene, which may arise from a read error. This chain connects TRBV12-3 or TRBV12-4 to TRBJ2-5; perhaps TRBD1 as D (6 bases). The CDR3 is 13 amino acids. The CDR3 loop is CASSFSGEETQYF. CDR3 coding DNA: TGTGCTAGCAGCTTTTCAGGGGAAGAGACCCAGTACTTC.

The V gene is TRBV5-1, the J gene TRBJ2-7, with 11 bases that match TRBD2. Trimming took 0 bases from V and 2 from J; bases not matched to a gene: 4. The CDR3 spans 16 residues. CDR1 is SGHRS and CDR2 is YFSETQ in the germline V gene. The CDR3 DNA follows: TGCGCCAGCAGCTTGGACCATAGCGGGAGGGCCTACGAGCAGTACTTC. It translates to CASSLDHSGRAYEQYF. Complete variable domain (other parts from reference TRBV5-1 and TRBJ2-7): KAGVTQTPRYLIKTRGQQVTLSCSPISGHRSVSWYQQTPGQGLQFLFEYFSETQRNKGNFPGRFSGRQFSNSRSEMNVSTLELGDSALYLCASSLDHSGRAYEQYFGPGTRLTVT.

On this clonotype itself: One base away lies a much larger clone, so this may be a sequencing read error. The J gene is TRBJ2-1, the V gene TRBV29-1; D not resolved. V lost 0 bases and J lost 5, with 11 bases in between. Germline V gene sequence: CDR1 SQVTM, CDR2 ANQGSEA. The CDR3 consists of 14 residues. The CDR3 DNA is TGCAGCGTTGAAGATACCGGGTCCCACAATGAGCAGTTCTTC. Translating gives CSVEDTGSHNEQFF.

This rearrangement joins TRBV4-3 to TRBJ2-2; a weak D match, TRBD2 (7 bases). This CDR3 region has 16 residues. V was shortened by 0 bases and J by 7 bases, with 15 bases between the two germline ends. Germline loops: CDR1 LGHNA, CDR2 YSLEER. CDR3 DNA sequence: TGCGCCAGCAGCCAAGAGTTCGGGGGGCGCTTCGGGGAGCTGTTTTTT. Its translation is CASSQEFGGRFGELFF.

The CDR3 DNA follows: TGTGCCAGCAGCGTAGAGGGGGCCTCTGGAAACACCATATATTTT. The encoded protein is CASSVEGASGNTIYF. The chain is built from TRBV9 and TRBJ1-3, with TRBD1 identical over 7 bases. Germline trimming cut 0 bases from V and 0 bases from J; bases unmatched to any gene: 0. Germline CDR1 SGDLS, CDR2 YYNGEE. This CDR3 comprises 15 residues.

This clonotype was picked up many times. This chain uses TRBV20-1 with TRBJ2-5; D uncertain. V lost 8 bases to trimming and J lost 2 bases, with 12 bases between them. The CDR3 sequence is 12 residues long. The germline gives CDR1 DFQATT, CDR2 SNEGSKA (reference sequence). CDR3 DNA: TGCAGTCCCTTAGCAAATCAAGAGACCCAGTACTTC. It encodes CSPLANQETQYF.

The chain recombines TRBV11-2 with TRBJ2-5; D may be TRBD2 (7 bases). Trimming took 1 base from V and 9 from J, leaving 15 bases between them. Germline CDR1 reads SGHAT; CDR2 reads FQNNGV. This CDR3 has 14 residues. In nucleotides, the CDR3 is TGTGCCAGCAGCTTAGGACTAGGGGGGAGGGCCCAGTACTTC. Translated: CASSLGLGGRAQYF.

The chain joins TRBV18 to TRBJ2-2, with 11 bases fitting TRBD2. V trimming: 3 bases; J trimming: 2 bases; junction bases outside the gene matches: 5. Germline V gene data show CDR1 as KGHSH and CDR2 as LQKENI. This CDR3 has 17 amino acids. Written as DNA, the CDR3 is TGTGCCAGCTCACCCCGGACTAGCGGGCCTAACACCGGGGAGCTGTTTTTT. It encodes CASSPRTSGPNTGELFF.

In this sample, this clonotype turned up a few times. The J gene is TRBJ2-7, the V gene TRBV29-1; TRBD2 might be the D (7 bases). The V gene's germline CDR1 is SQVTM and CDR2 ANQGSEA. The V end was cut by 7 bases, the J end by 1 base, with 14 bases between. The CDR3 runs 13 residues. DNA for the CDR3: TGCAGCGCCGGCCGGGGGGCTTCCTACGAGCAGTACTTC. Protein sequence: CSAGRGASYEQYF.

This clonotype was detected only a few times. The CDR3 sequence is CASREAGRAQYF. The DNA of the CDR3 is TGTGCCAGCAGAGAAGCGGGACGGGCTCAGTACTTC. V gene TRBV28 combines with J gene TRBJ2-7; 7 bases line up with TRBD2. With V trimmed by 6 bases and J by 10 bases, 9 bases remained unmatched. The CDR3 contains 12 residues. Germline V gene lookup returns CDR1 MDHEN and CDR2 SYDVKM. Full variable domain (outside the CDR3, taken from reference TRBV28 and TRBJ2-7): DVKVTQSSRYLVKRTGEKVFLECVQDMDHENMFWYRQDPGLGLRLIYFSYDVKMKEKGDIPEGYSVSREKKERFSLILESASTNQTSMYLCASREAGRAQYFGPGTRLTVT.

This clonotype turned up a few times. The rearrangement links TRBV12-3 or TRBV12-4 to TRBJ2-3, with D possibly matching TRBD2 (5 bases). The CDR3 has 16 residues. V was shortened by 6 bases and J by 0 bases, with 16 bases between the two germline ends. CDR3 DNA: TGTGCCAGCAGCCCGAGGGTAGGACTTAGCACAGATACGCAGTATTTT. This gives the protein CASSPRVGLSTDTQYF.

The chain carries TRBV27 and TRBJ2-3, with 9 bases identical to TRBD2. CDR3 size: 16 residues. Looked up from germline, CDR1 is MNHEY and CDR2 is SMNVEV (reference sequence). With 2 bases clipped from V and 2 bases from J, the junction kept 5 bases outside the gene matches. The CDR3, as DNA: TGTGCCAGCAGTTTACTAGCGGGGTCCTACACAGATACGCAGTATTTT. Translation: CASSLLAGSYTDTQYF.

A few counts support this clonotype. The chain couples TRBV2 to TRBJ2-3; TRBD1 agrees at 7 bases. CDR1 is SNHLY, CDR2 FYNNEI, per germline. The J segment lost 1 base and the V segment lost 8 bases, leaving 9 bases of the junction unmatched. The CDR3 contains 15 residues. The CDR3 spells CASRQDRQGTDTQYF. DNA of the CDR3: TGTGCCAGCCGCCAGGACAGGCAGGGCACAGATACGCAGTATTTT.

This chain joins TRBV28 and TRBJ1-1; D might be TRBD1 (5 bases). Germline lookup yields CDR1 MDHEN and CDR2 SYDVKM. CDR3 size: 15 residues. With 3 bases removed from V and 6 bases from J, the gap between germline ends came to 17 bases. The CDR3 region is CASSFEFREDPEAFF. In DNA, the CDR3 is TGTGCCAGCAGTTTCGAGTTCAGGGAGGACCCTGAAGCTTTCTTT.

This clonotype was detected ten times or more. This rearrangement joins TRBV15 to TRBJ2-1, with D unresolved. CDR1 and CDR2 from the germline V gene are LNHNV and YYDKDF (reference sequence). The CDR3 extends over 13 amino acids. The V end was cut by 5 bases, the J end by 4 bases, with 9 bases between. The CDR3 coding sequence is TGTGCCACCAGCGTCGACTTTTACAATGAGCAGTTCTTC. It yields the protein CATSVDFYNEQFF.

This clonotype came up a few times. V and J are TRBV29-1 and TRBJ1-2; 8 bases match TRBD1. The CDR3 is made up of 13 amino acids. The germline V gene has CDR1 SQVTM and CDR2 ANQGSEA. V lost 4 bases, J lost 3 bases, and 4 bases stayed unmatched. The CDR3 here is CSVGQGKDYGYTF. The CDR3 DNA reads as TGCAGCGTTGGACAGGGGAAGGACTATGGCTACACCTTC.